Listed below are T cell receptor beta chains from one sample, sequenced in a study of metastatic and nonmetastatic thyroid tumors. TCRdb re-called the PCR reads via MiXCR. The sample has tens of thousands of clones; 20% to 30% are singletons. Input material: tumor tissue. These receptors originate from a male donor with papillary thyroid cancer or a benign thyroid nodule (not recorded which). Some clones in this sample may be carry-over from other donors' samples. CDR3s include the opening cysteine and the closing phenylalanine or tryptophan. The D gene is left open where the match is weak. Some rows mark clone size as missing; the rest say once, few, many or name a class of expanded clone.

>.|many|TRBV4-3|TRBJ2-1
CASSQVGRIAVDNEQFF
TGCGCCAGCAGCCAAGTAGGTCGGATAGCGGTTGACAATGAGCAGTTCTTC
>TRBD2|medium-sized|TRBV20-1|TRBJ2-7
CSARVDGTSYEQYF
TGCAGTGCTAGAGTCGATGGGACTAGCTACGAGCAGTACTTC
>.|many|TRBV27|TRBJ1-5
CASSLSSGVSNQPQHF
TGTGCCAGCAGTTTATCGTCAGGGGTGAGCAATCAGCCCCAGCATTTT
>.|.|TRBV28|TRBJ1-1
CASSPGPPNHTEAFF
TGTGCCAGCAGCCCCGGGCCTCCGAACCACACTGAAGCTTTCTTT
>.|many|TRBV15|TRBJ1-5
CATSREGGQPQHF
TGTGCCACCAGCAGAGAGGGGGGGCAGCCCCAGCATTTT
>.|many|TRBV28|TRBJ1-5
CASSLERGGNQPQHF
TGTGCCAGCAGTTTGGAGAGGGGGGGCAATCAGCCCCAGCATTTT
>.|.|TRBV7-9|TRBJ2-7
CASSSTEREIKVYF
TGTGCCAGCAGCTCGACTGAAAGGGAGATTAAGGTGTACTTC
>.|.|TRBV7-8|TRBJ2-7
CASSLGTAENYEQYF
TGTGCCAGCAGCTTGGGGACTGCAGAGAATTACGAGCAGTACTTC
>.|many|TRBV11-2|TRBJ2-1
CASGKTAGEQFF
TGTGCCAGCGGGAAGACGGCAGGTGAGCAGTTCTTC
>.|few|TRBV19|TRBJ2-7
CASSTLETSPYEQYF
TGTGCCAGTAGTACCCTCGAAACCTCCCCCTACGAGCAGTACTTC
>.|medium-sized|TRBV10-3|TRBJ2-7
CAIMGGRRSEQYF
TGTGCCATCATGGGGGGACGGCGGTCCGAGCAGTACTTC
>.|large|TRBV24-1|TRBJ2-2
CATSDLLLGTGELFF
TGTGCCACCAGTGATTTGTTGTTGGGGACCGGGGAGCTGTTTTTT
>.|many|TRBV18|TRBJ1-3
CASSPREGSGNTIYF
TGTGCCAGCTCACCACGGGAGGGGTCTGGAAACACCATATATTTT
>TRBD2|medium-sized|TRBV6-2/TRBV6-3|TRBJ2-1
CASSRAGGEHNEQFF
TGTGCCAGCAGTAGAGCGGGAGGCGAACACAATGAGCAGTTCTTC
>.|.|TRBV20-1|TRBJ2-3
CSAPRTWRPDTQYF
TGCAGTGCACCCCGGACATGGAGACCAGATACGCAGTATTTT
>.|many|TRBV6-2/TRBV6-3|TRBJ2-1
CASSYIPADSYNEQFF
TGTGCCAGCAGTTATATCCCCGCAGACTCCTACAATGAGCAGTTCTTC
>.|.|TRBV6-5|TRBJ1-4
CASSYGAREKLFF
TGTGCCAGCAGCTATGGTGCGCGCGAAAAACTGTTTTTT
>.|.|TRBV7-2|TRBJ1-6
CASSSRVIGSPPHF
TGTGCCAGCAGCTCCAGGGTGATCGGGTCACCCCCCCACTTT
>.|many|TRBV7-9|TRBJ2-7
CASSVDSREQYF
TGTGCCAGCAGTGTGGACAGCCGCGAGCAGTACTTC
>.|medium-sized|TRBV6-2/TRBV6-3|TRBJ1-1
CASHGYGEAFF
TGTGCCAGCCACGGTTATGGTGAAGCTTTCTTT
>TRBD1|many|TRBV7-8|TRBJ1-2
CASSTQGTGGAGYTF
TGTGCCAGCAGCACCCAAGGGACAGGGGGCGCGGGCTACACCTTC
>TRBD1|many|TRBV11-1|TRBJ2-7
CASSLGWWDRGSYEQYF
TGTGCCAGCAGCTTAGGGTGGTGGGACAGGGGCTCCTACGAGCAGTACTTC
>TRBD1|many|TRBV10-2|TRBJ2-7
CASSGQGEQYF
TGCGCCAGCAGTGGACAGGGCGAGCAGTACTTC
>.|once|TRBV6-1|TRBJ2-3
CASSPCASPTDTQYF
TGTGCCAGCAGTCCCTGCGCAAGCCCCACAGATACGCAGTATTTT
>.|many|TRBV5-1|TRBJ1-3
CASSPRTDSGNTIYF
TGCGCCAGCAGCCCCCGGACGGACTCTGGAAACACCATATATTTT
>.|.|TRBV11-3|TRBJ2-1
CASILVPDEQFF
TGTGCCAGCATCTTAGTCCCCGATGAGCAGTTCTTC
>.|many|TRBV20-1|TRBJ2-1
CSALPYNEQFF
TGCAGTGCTCTTCCTTACAATGAGCAGTTCTTC
>.|.|TRBV5-1|TRBJ2-7
CTSSWDMPIEQYF
TGCACCAGCAGCTGGGACATGCCGATCGAGCAGTACTTC
>TRBD2|many|TRBV20-1|TRBJ2-1
CSAGEGPLHDEQFF
TGCAGTGCAGGGGAGGGCCCCCTGCACGATGAGCAGTTCTTC
>.|.|TRBV20-1|TRBJ1-2
CSAPLHHYGYTF
TGCAGTGCACCGCTACACCATTATGGCTACACCTTC
>TRBD2|many|TRBV20-1|TRBJ2-3
CSARALGTSGNTDTQYF
TGCAGTGCTAGAGCTTTGGGGACTAGCGGGAACACAGATACGCAGTATTTT
>.|many|TRBV4-1|TRBJ1-1
CASSLSRTQLNTEAFF
TGCGCCAGCAGCCTCTCTCGGACCCAATTGAACACTGAAGCTTTCTTT
>TRBD2|few|TRBV4-2|TRBJ2-1
CASSPGLADSSYNEQFF
TGTGCCAGCAGCCCGGGACTAGCGGACAGCTCCTACAATGAGCAGTTCTTC
>.|.|TRBV6-2/TRBV6-3|TRBJ2-7
CASSYKLGVRPYEQYF
TGTGCCAGTAGTTACAAACTGGGCGTGAGGCCCTACGAGCAGTACTTC
>.|many|TRBV4-3|TRBJ2-6
CASSQDRSSGANVLTF
TGCGCCAGCAGCCAAGATCGCAGCTCTGGGGCCAACGTCCTGACTTTC
>.|many|TRBV20-1|TRBJ1-2
CSATRIRESENGYTF
TGCAGTGCGACCCGCATCAGGGAGTCAGAGAATGGCTACACCTTC
>.|once|TRBV20-1|TRBJ1-5
CSASSPGDSNQPQHF
TGCAGTGCTAGTAGCCCAGGGGACAGCAATCAGCCCCAGCATTTT
>.|many|TRBV12-3/TRBV12-4|TRBJ2-2
CASSLRDKGGEPFF
TGTGCCAGCAGTTTAAGGGACAAAGGCGGGGAGCCGTTTTTT
>.|many|TRBV6-2/TRBV6-3|TRBJ1-2
CASTLAGQSYGYTF
TGTGCCAGCACTCTAGCGGGGCAAAGCTATGGCTACACCTTC
>TRBD2|medium-sized|TRBV6-2/TRBV6-3|TRBJ2-3
CASRTSGRSDTQYF
TGTGCCAGCCGGACTAGCGGGAGATCAGATACGCAGTATTTT
>.|many|TRBV2|TRBJ2-2
CASSEGSTGELFF
TGTGCCAGCAGTGAAGGGTCCACCGGGGAGCTGTTTTTT
>TRBD2|many|TRBV7-2|TRBJ2-1
CASSLGPSGSRGEQFF
TGTGCCAGCAGCTTAGGTCCTAGCGGGAGCAGAGGTGAGCAGTTCTTC
>TRBD1|medium-sized|TRBV10-3|TRBJ1-2
CAISARTGLSTANYGYTF
TGTGCCATCAGTGCGAGGACAGGGCTCTCTACTGCTAACTATGGCTACACCTTC
>TRBD2|many|TRBV11-1|TRBJ2-7
CASSLTSSGSSYEQYF
TGTGCCAGCAGCTTAACCTCTAGCGGGAGTTCCTACGAGCAGTACTTC
>.|many|TRBV5-5|TRBJ2-7
CASSLEGLVGGEQYF
TGTGCCAGCAGCTTGGAAGGGCTCGTCGGCGGCGAGCAGTACTTC
>TRBD2|many|TRBV5-6|TRBJ2-1
CASSWTSGSFIAHDEQFF
TGTGCCAGCAGTTGGACTAGCGGGAGTTTTATAGCTCACGATGAGCAGTTCTTC
>.|.|TRBV20-1|TRBJ2-7
CSASRVTGVYPSGSMNYEQYF
TGCAGTGCTAGTAGGGTAACAGGGGTGTATCCAAGCGGGAGTATGAACTACGAGCAGTACTTC
>.|many|TRBV30|TRBJ2-4
CAWSSPLGDRNIQYF
TGTGCCTGGTCCTCCCCTCTTGGGGATCGGAACATTCAGTACTTC
>TRBD1|many|TRBV6-2/TRBV6-3|TRBJ2-7
CASSYRGQFYEQYF
TGTGCCAGCAGTTACAGGGGACAGTTTTACGAGCAGTACTTC
>TRBD2|.|TRBV20-1|TRBJ2-5
CSASGSGTSGLKETQYF
TGCAGTGCTAGTGGATCCGGGACTAGCGGCTTGAAAGAGACCCAGTACTTC
>.|.|TRBV11-2|TRBJ2-1
CASREERTYNEQFF
TGTGCCAGCAGAGAGGAGCGGACCTACAATGAGCAGTTCTTC
>.|many|TRBV5-1|TRBJ1-5
CASSLGADQPQHF
TGCGCCAGCAGCTTGGGAGCGGATCAGCCCCAGCATTTT
>.|medium-sized|TRBV6-1|TRBJ1-1
CASSASSVRKGEAFF
TGTGCCAGCAGTGCCAGCTCGGTCAGAAAAGGTGAAGCTTTCTTT